This T cell receptor beta chain was sequenced in a study of blood T cell repertoires in COVID-19. Study overall: From the United States, Italy and Spain came samples of acute and convalescent COVID-19. In each case, the material was cDNA or gDNA derived from T cells, B-cell-depleted T cells, or PBMCs.

Per the authors' pipeline: Researchers report that nucleated cell counts were estimated from reference gene primer amplification. Clones were read by immunoSEQ multiplex PCR, and TCRdb kept only the in-frame ones, dropping some. V and J calls and clone size are those listed in that table; D and trimming were worked out from the DNA. The sample carries under 350,000 clones, 75% to 90% recorded once. The specimen was peripheral blood. The sequence was obtained from a man between 60 and 70 years old who had recovered from COVID-19.

The CDR3 protein is CASSYRRTGAGTEAFF. CDR3 coding DNA: TGTGCCAGCAGTTACCGCCGCACAGGGGCGGGCACTGAAGCTTTCTTT. This chain joins TRBV6-6 and TRBJ1-1; TRBD1 matches at 7 bases. Germline values: CDR1 MNHNY, CDR2 SVGAGI (reference sequence). The CDR3 length is 16 residues. The junction had 10 bases not matched to a gene; V was cut back by 2 bases and J by 4 bases.